This TCR beta chain was recorded in a study of regulatory T cells in long-lasting Graves disease. Study-wide results and caveats: Graves' patients with persistent disease showed TCR diversity lower than patients newly diagnosed.

Libraries of TCR beta came from iRepertoire HTBI primers plus Arm-PCR of CDR3 regions. One entry per CDR3 protein results from TCRdb running MiXCR on the multiplex PCR reads. The sample records 350,000 to 450,000 distinct CDR3 sequences, around 11% being singletons. V dropped 3 bases and J dropped 2 bases, with 16 bases sitting between them. The CDR3 is 16 residues long. Germline V gene data show CDR1 as LNHNV and CDR2 as YYDKDF (reference sequence). As to time point: newly diagnosed GD, antithyroid drugs for less than 3 months. Scientists built the TCR library using RNA that was extracted from PBMCs. This clonotype was counted at least ten times. The target antigen is unknown. These data were likewise used in another study, on T cells in Graves' hyperthyroidism and ophthalmopathy. That work states: Not enrolled were patients with uncontrolled infection, other autoimmune disease, pregnancy or lactation. Blood shared most expanded thyroid clonotypes above 0.001.

The receptor was derived from a woman between 18 and 30 years old with Graves disease. Specimen: peripheral blood mononuclear cells (PBMCs), collected at new diagnosis, from a patient treated with antithyroid drugs. This chain connects TRBV15 to TRBJ1-1; TRBD1 might be the D (6 bases). The CDR3, as DNA: TGTGCCACCAGCAGGACCGACCGGACAGTTAACACTGAAGCTTTCTTT. Translating gives CATSRTDRTVNTEAFF.